The clone carrying this TCR beta chain was found a few times. These data belong to a study of glioma-infiltrating T cells. The CDR3 extends over 15 amino acids. Trimming pared 6 bases from V and 0 bases from J, leaving 16 bases between. CDR1 DFQATT and CDR2 SNEGSKA come from the germline V gene (reference sequence). TCR alpha and beta CDR3 regions were amplified from RNA using iRepertoire nested multiplex PCR. TCRdb fed the multiplex PCR reads into MiXCR, producing one record per CDR3 protein. The repertoire holds around 130,000 distinct CDR3 sequences, with around 23% as singletons. Material for sequencing was glioma tissue, nonneoplastic brain tissue, or PBMCs (not recorded which). V gene TRBV20-1 combines with J gene TRBJ2-3, with D unclear. The clonotype comes from a human donor with low-grade glioma or glioblastoma, undergoing nonglioma brain surgery, or in good health (not recorded which). DNA of the CDR3: TGCAGTGCGCAAAAGGGTTCAACTAGCACAGATACGCAGTATTTT. This codes for CSAQKGSTSTDTQYF.